This T cell receptor beta chain was observed in a study of memory CD4+ T cells and cytomegalovirus serostatus. Generated by immunoSEQ multiplex PCR, the TCRdb table keeps only in-frame clones and is missing some. The repertoire has roughly 40,000 clones, 75% to 85% of them found once; the top ten carry 1% to 1.3%. This CDR3 comprises 11 residues. Trimming cost V 0 bases and J 7 bases, with 4 bases left between them. Germline values: CDR1 SQVTM, CDR2 ANQGSEA. Single viable CD3+CD4+CD8-CD45RO+ cells were sorted as the memory CD4+ T cells. Sequencing was done on a sample of memory CD4+ T cells from blood. The chain has TRBV29-1 and TRBJ2-1; D is unresolved. The clonotype was recovered from an adult in good health and CMV-seronegative. This CDR3 reads CSVEDENEQFF. CDR3 nucleotide sequence: TGCAGCGTTGAAGATGAAAATGAGCAGTTCTTC.